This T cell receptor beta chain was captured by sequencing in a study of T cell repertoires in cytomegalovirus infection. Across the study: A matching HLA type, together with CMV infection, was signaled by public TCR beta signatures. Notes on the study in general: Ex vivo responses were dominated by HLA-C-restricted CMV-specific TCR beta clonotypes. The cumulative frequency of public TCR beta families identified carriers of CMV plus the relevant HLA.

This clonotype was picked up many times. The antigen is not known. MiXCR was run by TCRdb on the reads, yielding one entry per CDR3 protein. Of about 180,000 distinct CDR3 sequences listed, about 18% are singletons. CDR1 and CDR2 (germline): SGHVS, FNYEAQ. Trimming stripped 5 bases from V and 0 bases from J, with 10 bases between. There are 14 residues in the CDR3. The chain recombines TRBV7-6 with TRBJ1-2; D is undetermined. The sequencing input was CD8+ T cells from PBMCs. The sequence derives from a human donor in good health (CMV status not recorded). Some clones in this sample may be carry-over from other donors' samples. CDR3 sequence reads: CASSPAGSNYGYTF. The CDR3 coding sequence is TGTGCCAGCAGCCCGGCAGGCTCTAACTATGGCTACACCTTC.